These 7 T cell receptor beta chains were sequenced from one sample in a study of blood T cell repertoires in COVID-19. The data were produced by immunoSEQ multiplex PCR, yet TCRdb's version contains in-frame clones alone and is incomplete. The sample yields about 130,000 clones, roughly 80% seen once. The sequenced material came from peripheral blood. Receptors originate from a woman in her 70s with COVID-19, enrolled during active disease.

In this sample, this clone turned up once. The chain couples TRBV30 to TRBJ2-7; D is possibly TRBD2 (7 bases). CDR1 GTSNPN and CDR2 SVGIG come from the germline V gene (reference sequence). The CDR3 has 13 residues. V was trimmed by 0 bases and J by 4 bases, leaving 10 bases between them. The DNA for the CDR3 is TGTGCCTGGAGTGTAGGGGGGGGTTACGAGCAGTACTTC. Translated: CAWSVGGGYEQYF.

This chain connects TRBV12-5 to TRBJ2-4, with D possibly TRBD1 on 5 matching bases. Germline V gives CDR1 LGHNT, CDR2 FRNRAP. The CDR3 is 12 amino acids. The V end lost 7 bases, the J end lost 6 bases, and 10 bases lay between the germline ends. The CDR3 coding sequence is TGTGCTAGTGCTCTCGACAGAAACATTCAGTACTTC. It is translated as CASALDRNIQYF.

The CDR3 here is CASSQEPGGYSNQPQHF. CDR3 in DNA: TGCGCCAGCAGCCAAGAACCGGGGGGTTATAGCAATCAGCCCCAGCATTTT. The chain links TRBV4-1 to TRBJ1-5, with a weak D call TRBD1 (5 bases). V lost 0 bases and J lost 0, with 12 bases in between. Germline V gene data show CDR1 as MGHRA and CDR2 as YSYEKL. This CDR3 has 17 residues.

The CDR3 bases are TGCAGCGTTGAGAAAGGGGGAGGGGCCACTGAAGCTTTCTTT. It yields the protein CSVEKGGGATEAFF. The chain combines TRBV29-1 with TRBJ1-1, with D possibly TRBD1 on 6 matching bases. Germline loops: CDR1 SQVTM, CDR2 ANQGSEA. CDR3 length: 14 amino acids. V lost 3 bases, J lost 4 bases, and 15 bases lay in between.

This chain links TRBV21-1 with TRBJ2-7; no DNA check was done on the table's D call, TRBD2. TRBV21-1 is listed as a pseudogene. The CDR3 length is 14 residues. This CDR3 reads CASSNGGGRHEQYF. The CDR3, as DNA: TGTGCCAGCAGCAACGGGGGAGGGAGGCACGAGCAGTACTTC.

The chain is built from TRBV6-2 or TRBV6-3 and TRBJ1-1; no firm D call. Germline V gene data show CDR1 as MNHEY and CDR2 as SVGEGT. With 0 bases removed from V and 4 bases from J, the gap between germline ends came to 9 bases. This CDR3 spans 14 amino acids. The CDR3 region has the DNA TGTGCCAGCAGTTACTCGCGGCGGGGCACTGAAGCTTTCTTT. Its protein is CASSYSRRGTEAFF.

This clone was seen a handful of times. This chain uses TRBV12-3 or TRBV12-4 with TRBJ1-5; D is unclear. V dropped 6 bases and J dropped 14 bases, with 20 bases sitting between them. The CDR3 covers 13 residues. The CDR3 loop is CASSPLGGGVKHF. CDR3 nucleotides: TGTGCCAGCAGCCCTCTAGGAGGCGGAGTTAAGCATTTT.